This record covers a single TCR beta chain. Its antigen is not known. The data were obtained in a study of T cell responses to AZD1222 COVID-19 vaccine. Study-level results: The donor group comprised mostly white British people and more females; the analysis possibly underestimated clonal diversity.

Looked up from germline, CDR1 is KGHSH and CDR2 is LQKENI. The CDR3 loop spans 15 amino acids. J was trimmed by 3 bases and V by 10 bases; bases with no gene match: 14. Sequencing used immunoSEQ multiplex PCR; TCRdb keeps in-frame clones, though not all of them. The repertoire consists of some 250,000 clones, with roughly 93% occurring once and the leading ten covering 0.5% to 0.7%. This specimen consisted of peripheral blood, obtained 28 days after the second AZD1222 dose. The clonotype originates from an adult who received the AZD1222 COVID-19 vaccine. The chain joins TRBV18 to TRBJ1-1; 7 bases line up with TRBD1. The CDR3 sequence is CATNQGVGIDTEAFF. The CDR3 region has the DNA TGTGCCACCAACCAGGGGGTAGGAATAGACACTGAAGCTTTCTTT.